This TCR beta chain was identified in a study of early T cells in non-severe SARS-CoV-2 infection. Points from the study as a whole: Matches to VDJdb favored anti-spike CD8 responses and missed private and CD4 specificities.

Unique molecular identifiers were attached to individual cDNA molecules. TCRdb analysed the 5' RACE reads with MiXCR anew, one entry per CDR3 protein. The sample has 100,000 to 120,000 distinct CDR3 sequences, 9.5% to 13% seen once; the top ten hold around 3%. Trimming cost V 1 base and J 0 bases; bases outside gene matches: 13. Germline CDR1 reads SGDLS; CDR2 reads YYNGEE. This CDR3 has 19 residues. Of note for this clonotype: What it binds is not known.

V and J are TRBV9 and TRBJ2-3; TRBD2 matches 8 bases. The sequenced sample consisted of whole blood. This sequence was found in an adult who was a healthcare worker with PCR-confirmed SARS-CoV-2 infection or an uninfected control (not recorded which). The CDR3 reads CASSVRGTRSTFSTDTQYF. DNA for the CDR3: TGTGCCAGCAGCGTAAGGGGGACTAGATCAACTTTTAGCACAGATACGCAGTATTTT.